The rows below give T cell receptor beta chains drawn from one sample of a study of T cell responses to AZD1222 COVID-19 vaccine. Libraries were prepared by immunoSEQ multiplex PCR; TCRdb keeps only in-frame clonotypes and omits some of them. Of roughly 150,000 clones listed, approximately 90% are singletons. The material sequenced was peripheral blood, taken on day 0 of AZD1222 vaccination. The receptors stem from an adult in good health. CDR3s include the opening cysteine and the closing phenylalanine or tryptophan. The D gene is left open where the match is weak. Size is stated for part of the rows, as once, few or many counts, or as a class when the clone is expanded.

len	abundance	d_gene	v_gene	j_gene	CDR3aa	CDR3nt
15	-	TRBD1	TRBV6-5	TRBJ1-2	CASSSLGTANYGYTF	TGTGCCAGCAGTTCATTAGGGACAGCTAACTATGGCTACACCTTC
14	once	-	TRBV10-1	TRBJ1-2	CASSELEQPYGYTF	TGCGCCAGCAGTGAGCTAGAGCAACCCTATGGCTACACCTTC
14	few	-	TRBV10-3	TRBJ2-4	CAISESNSKNIQYF	TGTGCCATCAGTGAGTCCAACAGTAAAAACATTCAGTACTTC
12	-	-	TRBV7-2	TRBJ1-2	CASSEATYGYTF	TGTGCCAGCAGCGAGGCGACCTATGGCTACACCTTC
15	-	TRBD1	TRBV4-3	TRBJ1-4	CASSPTGTGWEKLFF	TGCGCCAGCAGCCCAACCGGGACAGGATGGGAAAAACTGTTTTTT
14	-	-	TRBV6-6	TRBJ1-4	CASSLGGTNEKLFF	TGTGCCAGCAGCCTAGGAGGAACGAATGAAAAACTGTTTTTT
15	-	-	TRBV24-1	TRBJ2-7	CATSAIRRNPREQYF	TGTGCCACCAGTGCGATCAGAAGGAACCCGAGGGAGCAGTACTTC
13	-	TRBD1	TRBV19	TRBJ2-1	CATRDRGQDEQFF	TGTGCCACCCGGGACAGGGGGCAGGATGAGCAGTTCTTC
18	-	TRBD1	TRBV7-2	TRBJ2-6	CASSLRPPGQGTASVLTF	TGTGCCAGCAGCTTACGCCCACCGGGACAGGGAACGGCCAGCGTCCTGACTTTC
17	-	-	TRBV9	TRBJ2-6	CASSVFQGRSGANVLTF	TGTGCCAGCAGCGTATTTCAGGGCCGCTCTGGGGCCAACGTCCTGACTTTC
18	-	TRBD2	TRBV7-9	TRBJ2-1	CASSLPGLAGGPRYEQFF	TGTGCCAGCAGCCTTCCGGGACTAGCGGGAGGGCCTCGGTATGAGCAGTTCTTC
13	-	-	TRBV6-5	TRBJ2-5	CASSPAGQETQYF	TGTGCCAGCAGTCCGGCCGGGCAAGAGACCCAGTACTTC
13	-	TRBD1	TRBV12-3/TRBV12-4	TRBJ1-1	CASSLGDRAVAFF	TGTGCCAGCAGTTTAGGAGACAGGGCTGTAGCTTTCTTT
10	-	-	TRBV20-1	TRBJ2-1	CSAPMGKQFF	TGCAGTGCCCCGATGGGGAAGCAGTTCTTC
11	-	-	TRBV20-1	TRBJ1-2	CSAAFDDGYTF	TGCAGTGCGGCGTTTGATGATGGCTACACCTTC
16	-	TRBD2	TRBV5-1	TRBJ2-2	CASSQLAGANTGELFF	TGCGCCAGCAGCCAACTAGCGGGAGCGAACACCGGGGAGCTGTTTTTT
13	-	-	TRBV7-8	TRBJ2-1	CASSLGGQGKQFF	TGTGCCAGCAGCTTAGGGGGGCAGGGTAAGCAGTTCTTC
15	-	TRBD2	TRBV9	TRBJ2-3	CASSETSVSTDTQYF	TGTGCCAGCAGCGAAACTAGCGTGAGCACAGATACGCAGTATTTT
13	once	TRBD1	TRBV4-3	TRBJ1-6	CASSPTGGSPLHF	TGCGCCAGCAGCCCGACAGGGGGTTCACCCCTCCACTTT
13	-	-	TRBV6-6	TRBJ1-3	CASAEHSGNTIYF	TGTGCCAGCGCAGAGCACTCTGGAAACACCATATATTTT
15	-	-	TRBV19	TRBJ2-7	CASSIVRGTSYEQYF	TGTGCCAGTAGTATAGTGAGGGGGACCTCCTACGAGCAGTACTTC
13	-	-	TRBV6-5	TRBJ2-7	CASSASRVGEQYF	TGTGCCAGCAGCGCAAGCAGAGTCGGTGAGCAGTACTTC
15	-	TRBD1	TRBV15	TRBJ2-7	CATSRERQGLSEQYF	TGTGCCACCAGCAGAGAACGACAGGGGTTATCCGAGCAGTACTTC
14	-	TRBD1	TRBV11-1	TRBJ2-1	CASTDREIHNEQFF	TGTGCCAGCACCGACAGGGAAATCCACAATGAGCAGTTCTTC
14	-	TRBD2	TRBV5-4	TRBJ2-1	CASSQERDGHEQFF	TGTGCCAGCAGCCAGGAGCGGGATGGGCATGAGCAGTTCTTC
10	-	-	TRBV11-2	TRBJ2-2	CASRSGELFF	TGTGCCAGCAGAAGCGGGGAGCTGTTTTTT